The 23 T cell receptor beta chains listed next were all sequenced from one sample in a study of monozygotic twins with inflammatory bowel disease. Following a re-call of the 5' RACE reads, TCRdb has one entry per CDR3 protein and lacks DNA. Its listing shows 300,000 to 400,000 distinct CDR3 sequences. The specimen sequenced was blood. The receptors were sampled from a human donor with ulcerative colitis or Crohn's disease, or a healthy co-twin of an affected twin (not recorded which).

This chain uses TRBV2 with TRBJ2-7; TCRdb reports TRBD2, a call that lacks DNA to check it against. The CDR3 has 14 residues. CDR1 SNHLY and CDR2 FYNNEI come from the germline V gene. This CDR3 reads CASMEASGSYEQYF.

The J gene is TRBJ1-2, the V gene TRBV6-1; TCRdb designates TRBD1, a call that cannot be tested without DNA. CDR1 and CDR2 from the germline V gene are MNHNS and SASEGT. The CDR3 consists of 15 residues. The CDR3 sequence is CASTHGSGLGYGYTF.

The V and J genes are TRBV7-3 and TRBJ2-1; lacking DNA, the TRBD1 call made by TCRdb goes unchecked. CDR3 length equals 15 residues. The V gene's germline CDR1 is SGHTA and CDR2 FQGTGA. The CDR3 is CASSLDRVTYNEQFF.

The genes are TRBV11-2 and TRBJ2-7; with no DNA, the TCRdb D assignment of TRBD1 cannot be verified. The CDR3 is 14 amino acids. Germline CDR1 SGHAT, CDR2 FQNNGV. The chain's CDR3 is CASSLGTDNYEQYF.

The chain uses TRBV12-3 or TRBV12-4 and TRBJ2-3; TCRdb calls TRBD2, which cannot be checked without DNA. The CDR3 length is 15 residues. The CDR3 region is CASSRLGVSSDTQYF.

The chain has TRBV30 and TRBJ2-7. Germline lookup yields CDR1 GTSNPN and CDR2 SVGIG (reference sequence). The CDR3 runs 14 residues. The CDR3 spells CAWSVGGITYEQYF.

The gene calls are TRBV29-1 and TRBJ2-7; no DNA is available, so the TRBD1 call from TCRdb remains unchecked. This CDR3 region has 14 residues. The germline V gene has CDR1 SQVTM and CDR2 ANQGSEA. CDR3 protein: CSAGPRGSAYEQYF.

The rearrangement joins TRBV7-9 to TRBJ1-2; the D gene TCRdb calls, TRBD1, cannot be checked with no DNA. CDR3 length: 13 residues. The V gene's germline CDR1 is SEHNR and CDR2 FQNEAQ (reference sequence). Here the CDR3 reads CASSIGQDNGYTF.

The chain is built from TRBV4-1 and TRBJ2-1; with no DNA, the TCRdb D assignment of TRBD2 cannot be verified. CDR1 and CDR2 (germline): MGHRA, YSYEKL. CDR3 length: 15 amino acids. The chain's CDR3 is CASSQVSSGRNEQFF.

CDR3 in amino acids: CASSLAGRTNYGYTF. The chain combines TRBV7-8 with TRBJ1-2. Germline CDR1 is SGHVS and CDR2 is FQNEAQ. The CDR3 covers 15 residues.

The CDR3 here is CASSQEAQGYSTEAFF. This rearrangement joins TRBV4-1 to TRBJ1-1; the TCRdb call, TRBD1, lacks DNA for checking. This CDR3 spans 16 amino acids. Germline V gene sequence: CDR1 MGHRA, CDR2 YSYEKL.

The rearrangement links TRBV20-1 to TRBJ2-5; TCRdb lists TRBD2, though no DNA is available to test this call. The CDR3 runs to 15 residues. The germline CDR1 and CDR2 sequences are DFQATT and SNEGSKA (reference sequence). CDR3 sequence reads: CSARNSGGSLETQYF.

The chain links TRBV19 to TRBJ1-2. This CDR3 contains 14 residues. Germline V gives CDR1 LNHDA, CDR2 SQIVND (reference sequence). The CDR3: CASSIGSDNYGYTF.

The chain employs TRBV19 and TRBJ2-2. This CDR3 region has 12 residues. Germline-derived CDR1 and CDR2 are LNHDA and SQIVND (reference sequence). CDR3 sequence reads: CASLHDTGELFF.

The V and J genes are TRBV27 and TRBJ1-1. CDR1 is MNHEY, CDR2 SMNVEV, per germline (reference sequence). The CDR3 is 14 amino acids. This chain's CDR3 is CASSLSHQGAEAFF.

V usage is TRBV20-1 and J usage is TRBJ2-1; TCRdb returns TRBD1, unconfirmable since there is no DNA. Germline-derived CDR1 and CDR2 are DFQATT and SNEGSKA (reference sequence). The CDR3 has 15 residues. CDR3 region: CRATTGTGFYNEQFF.

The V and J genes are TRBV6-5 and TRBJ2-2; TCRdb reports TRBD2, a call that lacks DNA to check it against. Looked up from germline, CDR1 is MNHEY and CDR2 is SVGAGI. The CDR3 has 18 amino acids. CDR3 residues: CASSYSASGSIVTGELFF.

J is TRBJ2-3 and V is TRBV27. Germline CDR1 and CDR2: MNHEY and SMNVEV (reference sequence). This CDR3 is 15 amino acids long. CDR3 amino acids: CASSLLLQRTDTQYF.

This CDR3 is CASSFRGVSSYEQYF. This rearrangement joins TRBV5-1 to TRBJ2-7; TCRdb reports TRBD2, a call that lacks DNA to check it against. CDR3 size: 15 residues. Germline V lookup: CDR1 SGHRS, CDR2 YFSETQ. The full variable domain, with the rest looked up from reference TRBV5-1 and TRBJ2-7, is KAGVTQTPRYLIKTRGQQVTLSCSPISGHRSVSWYQQTPGQGLQFLFEYFSETQRNKGNFPGRFSGRQFSNSRSEMNVSTLELGDSALYLCASSFRGVSSYEQYFGPGTRLTVT.

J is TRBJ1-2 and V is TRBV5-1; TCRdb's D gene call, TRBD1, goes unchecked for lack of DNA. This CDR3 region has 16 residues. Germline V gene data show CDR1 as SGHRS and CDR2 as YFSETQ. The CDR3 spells CASSLALGLGSYGYTF. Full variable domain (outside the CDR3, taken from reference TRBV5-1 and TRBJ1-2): KAGVTQTPRYLIKTRGQQVTLSCSPISGHRSVSWYQQTPGQGLQFLFEYFSETQRNKGNFPGRFSGRQFSNSRSEMNVSTLELGDSALYLCASSLALGLGSYGYTFGSGTRLTVV.

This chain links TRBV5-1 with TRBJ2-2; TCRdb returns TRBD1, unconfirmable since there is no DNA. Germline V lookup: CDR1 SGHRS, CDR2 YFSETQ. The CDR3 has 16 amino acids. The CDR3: CASSFSGTGRTGELFF.

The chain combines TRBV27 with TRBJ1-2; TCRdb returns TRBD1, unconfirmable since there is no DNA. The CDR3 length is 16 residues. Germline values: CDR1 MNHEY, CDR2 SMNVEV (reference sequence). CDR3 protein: CASSLSGGFANYGYTF.

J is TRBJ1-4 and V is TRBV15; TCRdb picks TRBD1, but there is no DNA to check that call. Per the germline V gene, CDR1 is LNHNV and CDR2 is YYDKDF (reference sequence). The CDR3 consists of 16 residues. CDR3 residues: CATSRENGQINEKLFF.